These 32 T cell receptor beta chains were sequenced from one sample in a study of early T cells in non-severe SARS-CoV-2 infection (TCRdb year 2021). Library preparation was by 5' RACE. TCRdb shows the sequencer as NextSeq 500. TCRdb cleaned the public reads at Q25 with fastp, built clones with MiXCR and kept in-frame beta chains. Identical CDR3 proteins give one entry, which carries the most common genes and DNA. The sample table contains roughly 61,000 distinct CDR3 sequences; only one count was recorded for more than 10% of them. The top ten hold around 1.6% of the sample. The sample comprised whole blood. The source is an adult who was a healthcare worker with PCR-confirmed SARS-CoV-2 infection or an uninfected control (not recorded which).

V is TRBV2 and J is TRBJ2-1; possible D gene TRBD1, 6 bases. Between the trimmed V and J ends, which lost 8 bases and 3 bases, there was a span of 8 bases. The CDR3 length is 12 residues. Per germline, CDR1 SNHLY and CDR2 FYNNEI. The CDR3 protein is CASDRNYNEQFF. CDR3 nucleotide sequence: TGTGCCAGCGACAGGAACTACAATGAGCAGTTCTTC.

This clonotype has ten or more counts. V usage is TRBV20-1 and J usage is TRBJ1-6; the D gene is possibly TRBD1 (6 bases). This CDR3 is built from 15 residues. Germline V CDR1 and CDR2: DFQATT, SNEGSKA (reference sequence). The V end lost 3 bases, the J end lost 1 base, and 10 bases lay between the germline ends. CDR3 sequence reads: CSARPGTSYNSPLHF. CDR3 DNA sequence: TGCAGTGCTAGGCCCGGGACATCCTATAATTCACCCCTCCACTTT.

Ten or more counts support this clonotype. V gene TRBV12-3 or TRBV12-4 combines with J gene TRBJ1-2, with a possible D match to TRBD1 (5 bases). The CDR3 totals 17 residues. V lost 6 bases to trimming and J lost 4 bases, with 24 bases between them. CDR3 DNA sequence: TGTGCCAGCAGCCCCAGCGCCAGCCCATTGGGGGGCTATGGCTACACCTTC. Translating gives CASSPSASPLGGYGYTF.

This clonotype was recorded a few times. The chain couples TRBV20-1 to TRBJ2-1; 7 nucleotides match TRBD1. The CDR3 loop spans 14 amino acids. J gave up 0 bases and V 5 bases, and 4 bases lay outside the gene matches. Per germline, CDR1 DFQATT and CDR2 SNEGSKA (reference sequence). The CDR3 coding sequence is TGCAGTGCTTCTGGACAGGACTCCTACAATGAGCAGTTCTTC. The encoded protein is CSASGQDSYNEQFF.

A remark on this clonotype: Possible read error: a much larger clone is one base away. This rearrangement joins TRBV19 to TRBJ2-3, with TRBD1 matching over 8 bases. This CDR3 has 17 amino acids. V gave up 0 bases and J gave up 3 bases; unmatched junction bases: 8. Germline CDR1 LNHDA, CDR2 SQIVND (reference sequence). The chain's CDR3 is CASSIDRWGQVTDTQYF. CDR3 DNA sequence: TGTGCCAGTAGTATAGATCGATGGGGACAGGTGACAGATACGCAGTATTTT.

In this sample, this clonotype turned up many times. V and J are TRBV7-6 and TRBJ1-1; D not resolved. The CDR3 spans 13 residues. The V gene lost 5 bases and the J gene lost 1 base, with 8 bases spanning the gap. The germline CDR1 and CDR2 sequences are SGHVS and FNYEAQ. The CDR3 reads CASSKTRNTEAFF. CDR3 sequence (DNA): TGTGCCAGCAGCAAGACAAGGAACACTGAAGCTTTCTTT.

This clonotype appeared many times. CDR3 in amino acids: CATSRVVGGVNQPQHF. For the CDR3, the DNA is TGTGCCACCAGCAGAGTTGTAGGGGGAGTTAATCAGCCCCAGCATTTT. The chain employs TRBV15 and TRBJ1-5; D is perhaps TRBD1 (6 bases). With 1 base removed from V and 4 bases from J, the gap between germline ends came to 14 bases. The CDR3 consists of 16 residues. The germline CDR1 and CDR2 sequences are LNHNV and YYDKDF (reference sequence).

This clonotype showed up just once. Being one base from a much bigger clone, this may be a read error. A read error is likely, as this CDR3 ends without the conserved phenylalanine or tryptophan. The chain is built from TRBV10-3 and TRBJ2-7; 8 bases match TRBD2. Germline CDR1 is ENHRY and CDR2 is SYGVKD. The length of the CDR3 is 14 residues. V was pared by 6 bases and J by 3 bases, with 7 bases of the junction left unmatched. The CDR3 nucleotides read TGTGCCATCAGGGAGCGGGGGCTACGCTACGAGCAGTACCTC. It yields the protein CAIRERGLRYEQYL.

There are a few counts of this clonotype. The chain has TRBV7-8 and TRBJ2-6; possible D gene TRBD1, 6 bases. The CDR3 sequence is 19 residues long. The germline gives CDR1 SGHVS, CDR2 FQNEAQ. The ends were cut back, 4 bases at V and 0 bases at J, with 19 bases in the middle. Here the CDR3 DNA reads TGTGCCAGCAGCTACCCGACAGGCTATACCTCCTCTGGGGCCAACGTCCTGACTTTC. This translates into CASSYPTGYTSSGANVLTF. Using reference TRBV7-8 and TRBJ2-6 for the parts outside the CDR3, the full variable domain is GAGVSQSPRYKVAKRGQDVALRCDPISGHVSLFWYQQALGQGPEFLTYFQNEAQLDKSGLPSDRFFAERPEGSVSTLKIQRTQQEDSAVYLCASSYPTGYTSSGANVLTFGAGSRLTVL.

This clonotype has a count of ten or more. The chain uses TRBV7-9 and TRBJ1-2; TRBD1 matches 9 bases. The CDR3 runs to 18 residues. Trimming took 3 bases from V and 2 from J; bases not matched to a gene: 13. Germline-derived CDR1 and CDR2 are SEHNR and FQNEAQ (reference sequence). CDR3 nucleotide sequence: TGTGCCAGCAGCTTGGGACAGGGCCTTCTTGATTCCAACTATGGCTACACCTTC. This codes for CASSLGQGLLDSNYGYTF.

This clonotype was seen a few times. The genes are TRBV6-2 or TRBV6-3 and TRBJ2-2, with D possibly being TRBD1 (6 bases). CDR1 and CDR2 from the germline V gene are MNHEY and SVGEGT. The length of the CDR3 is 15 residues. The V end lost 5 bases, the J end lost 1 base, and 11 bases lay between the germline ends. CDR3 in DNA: TGTGCCAGCAGTACCCGGACAGTGAACACCGGGGAGCTGTTTTTT. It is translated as CASSTRTVNTGELFF.

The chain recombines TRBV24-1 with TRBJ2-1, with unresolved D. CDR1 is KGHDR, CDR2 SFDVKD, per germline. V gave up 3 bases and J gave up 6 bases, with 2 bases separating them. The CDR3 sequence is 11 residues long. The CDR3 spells CATSDRNEQFF. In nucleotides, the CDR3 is TGTGCCACCAGTGATCGCAATGAGCAGTTCTTC.

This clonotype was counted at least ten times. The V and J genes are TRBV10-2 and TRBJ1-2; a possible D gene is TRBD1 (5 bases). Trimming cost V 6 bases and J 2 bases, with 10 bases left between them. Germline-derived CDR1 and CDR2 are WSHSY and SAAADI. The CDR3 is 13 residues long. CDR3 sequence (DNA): TGCGCCAGCAGCGGGACGTGGAACTATGGCTACACCTTC. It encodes CASSGTWNYGYTF.

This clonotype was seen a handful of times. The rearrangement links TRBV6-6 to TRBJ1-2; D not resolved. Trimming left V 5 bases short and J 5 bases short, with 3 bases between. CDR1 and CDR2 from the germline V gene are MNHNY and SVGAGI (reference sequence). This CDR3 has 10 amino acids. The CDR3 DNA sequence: TGTGCCAGCAGTGCGTATGGCTACACCTTC. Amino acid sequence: CASSAYGYTF.

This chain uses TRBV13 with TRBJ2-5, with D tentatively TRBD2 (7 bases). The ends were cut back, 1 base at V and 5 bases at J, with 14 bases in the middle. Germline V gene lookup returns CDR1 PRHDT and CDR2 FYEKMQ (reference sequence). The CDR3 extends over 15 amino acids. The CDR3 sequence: CASSLEGGGRETQYF. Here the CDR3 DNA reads TGTGCCAGCAGCTTAGAAGGGGGGGGCCGCGAGACCCAGTACTTC.

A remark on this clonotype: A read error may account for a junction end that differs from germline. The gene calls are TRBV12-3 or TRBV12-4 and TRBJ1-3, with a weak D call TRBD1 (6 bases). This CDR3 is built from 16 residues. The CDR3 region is CASSPNRVNSENTIYF. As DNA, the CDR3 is TGTGCCAGCAGTCCAAACAGGGTTAACTCTGAAAACACCATATATTTT.

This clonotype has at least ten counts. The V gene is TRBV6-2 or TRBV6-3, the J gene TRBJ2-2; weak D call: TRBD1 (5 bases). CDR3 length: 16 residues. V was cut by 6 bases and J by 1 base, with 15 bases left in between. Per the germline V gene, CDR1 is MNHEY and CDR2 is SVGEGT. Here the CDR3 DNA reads TGTGCCAGCAGAATCCTTCAGGGAAAGAACACCGGGGAGCTGTTTTTT. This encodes CASRILQGKNTGELFF.

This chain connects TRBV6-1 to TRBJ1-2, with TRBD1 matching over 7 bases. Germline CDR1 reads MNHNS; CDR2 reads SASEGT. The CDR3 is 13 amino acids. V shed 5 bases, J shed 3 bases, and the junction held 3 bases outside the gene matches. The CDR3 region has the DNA TGTGCCAGCAGTCTAACAGGGGACTATGGCTACACCTTC. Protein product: CASSLTGDYGYTF.

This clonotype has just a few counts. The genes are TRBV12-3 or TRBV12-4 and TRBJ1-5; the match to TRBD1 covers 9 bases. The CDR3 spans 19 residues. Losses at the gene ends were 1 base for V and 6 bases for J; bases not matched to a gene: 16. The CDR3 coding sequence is TGTGCCAGCAGTTTAGTCCCCGGGACAGGGTCCATGTTCAGTCAGCCCCAGCATTTT. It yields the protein CASSLVPGTGSMFSQPQHF.

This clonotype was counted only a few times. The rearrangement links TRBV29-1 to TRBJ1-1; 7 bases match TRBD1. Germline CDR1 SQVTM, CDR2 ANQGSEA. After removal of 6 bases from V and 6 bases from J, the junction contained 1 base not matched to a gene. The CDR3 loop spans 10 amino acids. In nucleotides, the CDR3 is TGCAGCGTGGGACAGCCTGAAGCTTTCTTT. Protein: CSVGQPEAFF. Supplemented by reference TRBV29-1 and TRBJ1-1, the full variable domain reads SAVISQKPSRDICQRGTSLTIQCQVDSQVTMMFWYRQQPGQSLTLIATANQGSEATYESGFVIDKFPISRPNLTFSTLTVSNMSPEDSSIYLCSVGQPEAFFGQGTRLTVV.

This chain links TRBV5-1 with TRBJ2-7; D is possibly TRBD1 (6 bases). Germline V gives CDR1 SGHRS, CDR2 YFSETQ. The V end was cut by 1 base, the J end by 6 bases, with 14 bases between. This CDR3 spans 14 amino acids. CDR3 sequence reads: CASSLIGGAGEQYF. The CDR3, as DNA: TGCGCCAGCAGCTTGATTGGGGGCGCGGGCGAGCAGTACTTC.

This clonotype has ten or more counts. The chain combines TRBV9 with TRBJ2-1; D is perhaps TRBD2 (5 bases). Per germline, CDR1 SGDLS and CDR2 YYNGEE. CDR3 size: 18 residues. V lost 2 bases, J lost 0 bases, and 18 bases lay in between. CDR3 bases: TGTGCCAGCAGCGTCGAAGCGGTACCCCTTCGCTCCTACAATGAGCAGTTCTTC. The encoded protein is CASSVEAVPLRSYNEQFF.

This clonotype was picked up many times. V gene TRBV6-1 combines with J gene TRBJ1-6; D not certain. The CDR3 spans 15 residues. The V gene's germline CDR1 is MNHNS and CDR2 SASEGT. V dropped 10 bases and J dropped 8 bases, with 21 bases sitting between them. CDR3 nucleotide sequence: TGTGCCACCACCCTTATTCCAGCGGTCGATTCACCCCTCCACTTT. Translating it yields CATTLIPAVDSPLHF.

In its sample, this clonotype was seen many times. CDR3 nucleotide sequence: TGCAGTGCTAGAGAGGGGGGGATTATATACGAGCAGTACTTC. Amino acids: CSAREGGIIYEQYF. This chain links TRBV20-1 with TRBJ2-7; TRBD2 agrees at 7 bases. The CDR3 totals 14 residues. Germline values: CDR1 DFQATT, CDR2 SNEGSKA (reference sequence). Trimming at V came to 0 bases and at J to 4 bases, leaving 6 bases not matched to a gene.

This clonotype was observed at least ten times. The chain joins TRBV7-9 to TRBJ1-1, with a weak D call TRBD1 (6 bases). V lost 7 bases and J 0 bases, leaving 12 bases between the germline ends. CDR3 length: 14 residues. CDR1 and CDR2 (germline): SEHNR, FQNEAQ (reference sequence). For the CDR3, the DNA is TGTGCCAGCACTTCCAGGGGCTTGAACACTGAAGCTTTCTTT. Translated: CASTSRGLNTEAFF. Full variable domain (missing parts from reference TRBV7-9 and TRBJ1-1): DTGVSQNPRHKITKRGQNVTFRCDPISEHNRLYWYRQTLGQGPEFLTYFQNEAQLEKSRLLSDRFSAERPKGSFSTLEIQRTEQGDSAMYLCASTSRGLNTEAFFGQGTRLTVV.

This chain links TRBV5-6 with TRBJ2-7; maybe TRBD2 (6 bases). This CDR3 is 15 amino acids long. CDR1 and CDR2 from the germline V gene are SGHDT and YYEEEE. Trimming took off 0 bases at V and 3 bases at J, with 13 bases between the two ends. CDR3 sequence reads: CASSLDPSEGYEQYF. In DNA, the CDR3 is TGTGCCAGCAGCTTGGATCCTAGCGAGGGCTACGAGCAGTACTTC.

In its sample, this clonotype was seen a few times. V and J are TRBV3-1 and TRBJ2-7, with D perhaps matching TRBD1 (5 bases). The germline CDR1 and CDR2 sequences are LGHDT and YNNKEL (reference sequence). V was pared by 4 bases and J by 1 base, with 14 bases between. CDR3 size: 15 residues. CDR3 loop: CASSPVGLTSYEQYF. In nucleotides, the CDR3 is TGTGCCAGCAGCCCCGTGGGGCTCACGTCCTACGAGCAGTACTTC.

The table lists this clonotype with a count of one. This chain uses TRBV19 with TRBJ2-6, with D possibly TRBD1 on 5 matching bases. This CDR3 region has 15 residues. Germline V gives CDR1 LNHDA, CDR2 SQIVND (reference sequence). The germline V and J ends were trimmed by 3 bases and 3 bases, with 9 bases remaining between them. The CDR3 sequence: CASSMQGIGANVLTF. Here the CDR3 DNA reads TGTGCCAGTAGTATGCAGGGTATTGGGGCCAACGTCCTGACTTTC.

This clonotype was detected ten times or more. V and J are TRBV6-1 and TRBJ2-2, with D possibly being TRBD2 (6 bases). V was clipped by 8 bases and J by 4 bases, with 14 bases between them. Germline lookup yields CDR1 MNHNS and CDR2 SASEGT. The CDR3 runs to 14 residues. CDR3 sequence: CASGGTLVTGELFF. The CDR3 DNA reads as TGTGCCAGCGGGGGGACCCTGGTCACCGGGGAGCTGTTTTTT.

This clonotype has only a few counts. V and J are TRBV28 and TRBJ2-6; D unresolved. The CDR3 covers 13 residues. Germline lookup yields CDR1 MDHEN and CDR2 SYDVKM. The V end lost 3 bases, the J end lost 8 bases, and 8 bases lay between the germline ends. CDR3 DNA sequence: TGTGCCAGCAGTTTGCGGCAGACCAACGTCCTGACTTTC. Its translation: CASSLRQTNVLTF.

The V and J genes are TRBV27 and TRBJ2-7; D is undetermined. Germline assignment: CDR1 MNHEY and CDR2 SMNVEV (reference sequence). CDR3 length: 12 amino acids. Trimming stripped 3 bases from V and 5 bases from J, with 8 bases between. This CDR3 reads CASSFCRDEQYF. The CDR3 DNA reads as TGTGCCAGCAGTTTTTGTAGGGACGAGCAGTACTTC.

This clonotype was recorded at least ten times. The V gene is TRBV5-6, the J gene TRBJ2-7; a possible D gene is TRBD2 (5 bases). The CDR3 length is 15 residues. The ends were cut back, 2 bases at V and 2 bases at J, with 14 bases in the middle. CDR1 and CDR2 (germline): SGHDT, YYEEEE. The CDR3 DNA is TGTGCCAGCAGCTTCAGAGGGATTGGGCCCTACGAGCAGTACTTC. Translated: CASSFRGIGPYEQYF.